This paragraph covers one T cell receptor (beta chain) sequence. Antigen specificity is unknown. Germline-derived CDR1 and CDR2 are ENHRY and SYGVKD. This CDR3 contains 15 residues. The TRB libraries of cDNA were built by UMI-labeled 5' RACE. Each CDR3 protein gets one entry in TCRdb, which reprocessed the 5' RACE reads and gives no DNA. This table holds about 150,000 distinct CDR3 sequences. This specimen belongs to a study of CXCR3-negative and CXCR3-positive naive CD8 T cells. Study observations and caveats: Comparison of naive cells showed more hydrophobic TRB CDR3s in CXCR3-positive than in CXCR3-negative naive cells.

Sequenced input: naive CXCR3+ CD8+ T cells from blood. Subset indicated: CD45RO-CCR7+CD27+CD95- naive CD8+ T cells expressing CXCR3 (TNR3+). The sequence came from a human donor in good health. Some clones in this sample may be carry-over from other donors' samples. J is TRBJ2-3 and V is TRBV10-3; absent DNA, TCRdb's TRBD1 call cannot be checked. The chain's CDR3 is CAITPGHGSTDTQYF.